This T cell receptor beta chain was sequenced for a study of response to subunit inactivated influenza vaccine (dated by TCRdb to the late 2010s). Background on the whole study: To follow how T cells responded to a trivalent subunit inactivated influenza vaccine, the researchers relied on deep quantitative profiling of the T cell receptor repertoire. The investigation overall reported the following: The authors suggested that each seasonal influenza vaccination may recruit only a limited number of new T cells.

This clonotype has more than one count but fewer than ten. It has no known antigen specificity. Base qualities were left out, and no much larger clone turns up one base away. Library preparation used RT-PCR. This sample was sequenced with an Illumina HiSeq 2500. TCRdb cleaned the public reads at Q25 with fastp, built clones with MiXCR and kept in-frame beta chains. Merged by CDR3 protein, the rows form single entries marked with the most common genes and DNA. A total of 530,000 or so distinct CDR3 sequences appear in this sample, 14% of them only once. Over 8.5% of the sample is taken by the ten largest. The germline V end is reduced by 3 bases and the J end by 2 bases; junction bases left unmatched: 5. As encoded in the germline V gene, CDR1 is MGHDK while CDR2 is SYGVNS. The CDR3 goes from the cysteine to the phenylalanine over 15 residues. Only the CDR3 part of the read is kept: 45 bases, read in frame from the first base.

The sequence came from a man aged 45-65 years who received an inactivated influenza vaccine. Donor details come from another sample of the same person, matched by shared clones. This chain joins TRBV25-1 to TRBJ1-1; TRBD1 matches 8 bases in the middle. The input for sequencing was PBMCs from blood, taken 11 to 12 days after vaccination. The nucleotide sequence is TGTGCCAGCAGTGAGACAGGGGTGGTAAACACTGAAGCTTTCTTT. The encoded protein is CASSETGVVNTEAFF.